Listed below are T cell receptor beta chains from one sample, sequenced in a study of Graves' ophthalmopathy and Graves' hyperthyroidism. TCRdb itself ran the multiplex PCR reads through MiXCR, one entry per CDR3 protein. The sample yields 340,000 or so distinct CDR3 sequences, 17% seen once. The sequenced sample consisted of peripheral blood. The receptors shown here come from an adult man with Graves' ophthalmopathy. The CDR3 runs from the conserved cysteine through the conserved F or W. D genes are given only for firm matches. Size tells how often a clone was seen (once, few, many) or the class of an expanded clone, and some rows leave it out.

j_call: TRBJ1-5
clone_size: many
d_call: -
v_call: TRBV5-1
cdr3_aa: CASSPGGTNQPQHF
cdr3_nt: TGCGCCAGCAGCCCGGGGGGGACCAATCAGCCCCAGCATTTT

j_call: TRBJ1-1
clone_size: many
d_call: -
v_call: TRBV12-3/TRBV12-4
cdr3_aa: CASQRTGRIEAFF
cdr3_nt: TGTGCCAGCCAGCGAACCGGACGAATTGAAGCTTTCTTT

j_call: TRBJ1-1
clone_size: many
d_call: TRBD1
v_call: TRBV6-1
cdr3_aa: CASREQGVITEAFF
cdr3_nt: TGTGCCAGCCGAGAACAGGGGGTTATCACTGAAGCTTTCTTT

j_call: TRBJ2-1
clone_size: many
d_call: TRBD1
v_call: TRBV2
cdr3_aa: CASSAGQGAYNEQFF
cdr3_nt: TGTGCCAGCAGTGCGGGACAGGGGGCCTACAATGAGCAGTTCTTC

j_call: TRBJ1-5
clone_size: many
d_call: -
v_call: TRBV20-1
cdr3_aa: CSARAPRGNQPQHF
cdr3_nt: TGCAGTGCTAGAGCCCCGCGAGGCAATCAGCCCCAGCATTTT

j_call: TRBJ2-7
clone_size: -
d_call: -
v_call: TRBV15
cdr3_aa: CATSTGRQGIYEQYF
cdr3_nt: TGTGCCACCAGCACGGGGCGGCAGGGGATTTACGAGCAGTACTTC

j_call: TRBJ1-1
clone_size: many
d_call: -
v_call: TRBV12-3/TRBV12-4
cdr3_aa: CASSFGRVEAFF
cdr3_nt: TGTGCCAGCAGTTTCGGCAGGGTTGAAGCTTTCTTT

j_call: TRBJ1-6
clone_size: few
d_call: -
v_call: TRBV6-1
cdr3_aa: CASSELGGGSPLHF
cdr3_nt: TGTGCCAGCAGTGAATTGGGTGGAGGGTCACCCCTCCACTTT

j_call: TRBJ2-7
clone_size: many
d_call: TRBD1
v_call: TRBV20-1
cdr3_aa: CSARVASTGSYEQYF
cdr3_nt: TGCAGTGCTAGAGTCGCCTCGACAGGGTCCTACGAGCAGTACTTC

j_call: TRBJ2-6
clone_size: many
d_call: -
v_call: TRBV11-2
cdr3_aa: CASSSDPGNGANVLTF
cdr3_nt: TGTGCCAGCAGCTCCGACCCAGGGAATGGGGCCAACGTCCTGACTTTC

j_call: TRBJ2-7
clone_size: -
d_call: -
v_call: TRBV28
cdr3_aa: CASSFETSSEQYF
cdr3_nt: TGTGCCAGCAGTTTCGAGACTAGTTCCGAGCAGTACTTC

j_call: TRBJ2-2
clone_size: many
d_call: -
v_call: TRBV7-3
cdr3_aa: CASSTKRQALNTGELFF
cdr3_nt: TGTGCCAGCAGCACAAAACGACAGGCGCTGAACACCGGGGAGCTGTTTTTT

j_call: TRBJ2-2
clone_size: -
d_call: -
v_call: TRBV5-1
cdr3_aa: CASSLGFGAGELFF
cdr3_nt: TGCGCCAGCAGCTTGGGTTTTGGGGCCGGGGAGCTGTTTTTT

j_call: TRBJ1-5
clone_size: many
d_call: -
v_call: TRBV7-2
cdr3_aa: CASSSGAQPQHF
cdr3_nt: TGTGCCAGCAGCTCCGGGGCCCAGCCCCAGCATTTT

j_call: TRBJ2-7
clone_size: many
d_call: -
v_call: TRBV27
cdr3_aa: CASSPPLTHSYEQYF
cdr3_nt: TGTGCCAGCAGTCCACCATTGACCCACAGTTACGAGCAGTACTTC

j_call: TRBJ1-3
clone_size: many
d_call: -
v_call: TRBV2
cdr3_aa: CTSSEEYSGNTIYF
cdr3_nt: TGTACCAGCAGTGAAGAGTACTCTGGAAACACCATATATTTT

j_call: TRBJ1-2
clone_size: -
d_call: -
v_call: TRBV6-2/TRBV6-3
cdr3_aa: CASSYIGRDYGYTF
cdr3_nt: TGTGCCAGCAGTTACATTGGGCGGGACTATGGCTACACCTTC

j_call: TRBJ1-2
clone_size: many
d_call: -
v_call: TRBV5-1
cdr3_aa: CASSFSQSNYGYTF
cdr3_nt: TGCGCCAGCAGCTTCTCTCAATCTAACTATGGCTACACCTTC

j_call: TRBJ2-7
clone_size: many
d_call: -
v_call: TRBV20-1
cdr3_aa: CSARGVIGYEQYF
cdr3_nt: TGCAGTGCTCGAGGGGTCATTGGGTACGAGCAGTACTTC

j_call: TRBJ2-2
clone_size: many
d_call: -
v_call: TRBV24-1
cdr3_aa: CATGHPSNTGELFF
cdr3_nt: TGTGCCACCGGACACCCGTCGAACACCGGGGAGCTGTTTTTT

j_call: TRBJ1-2
clone_size: many
d_call: -
v_call: TRBV6-1
cdr3_aa: CASSKLSGHGYTF
cdr3_nt: TGTGCCAGCAGTAAGCTTTCGGGACATGGCTACACCTTC